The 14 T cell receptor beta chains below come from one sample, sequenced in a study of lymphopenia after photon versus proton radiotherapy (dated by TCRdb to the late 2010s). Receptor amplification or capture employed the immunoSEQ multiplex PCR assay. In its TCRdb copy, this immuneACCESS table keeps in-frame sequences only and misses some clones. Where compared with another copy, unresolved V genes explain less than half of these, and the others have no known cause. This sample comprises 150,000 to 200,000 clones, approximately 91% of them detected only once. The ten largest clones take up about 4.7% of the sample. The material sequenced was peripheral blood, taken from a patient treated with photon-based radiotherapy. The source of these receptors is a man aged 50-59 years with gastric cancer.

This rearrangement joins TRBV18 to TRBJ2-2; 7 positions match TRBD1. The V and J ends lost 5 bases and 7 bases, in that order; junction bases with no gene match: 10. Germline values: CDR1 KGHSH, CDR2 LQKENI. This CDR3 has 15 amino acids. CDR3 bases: TGTGCCAGCTCAGAAGCACAGGGGAAGATCGGGGAGCTGTTTTTT. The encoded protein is CASSEAQGKIGELFF.

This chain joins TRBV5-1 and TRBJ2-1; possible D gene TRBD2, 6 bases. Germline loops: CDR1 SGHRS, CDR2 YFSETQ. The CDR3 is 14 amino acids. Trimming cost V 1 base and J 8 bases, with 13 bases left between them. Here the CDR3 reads CASSLYSGGDEQFF. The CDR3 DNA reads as TGCGCCAGCAGCTTGTACAGCGGAGGGGATGAGCAGTTCTTC.

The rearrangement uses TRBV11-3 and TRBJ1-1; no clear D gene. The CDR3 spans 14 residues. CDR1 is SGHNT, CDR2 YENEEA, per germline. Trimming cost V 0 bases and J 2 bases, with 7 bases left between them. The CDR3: CASSLDSGNTEAFF. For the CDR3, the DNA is TGTGCCAGCAGCTTAGATTCCGGAAACACTGAAGCTTTCTTT.

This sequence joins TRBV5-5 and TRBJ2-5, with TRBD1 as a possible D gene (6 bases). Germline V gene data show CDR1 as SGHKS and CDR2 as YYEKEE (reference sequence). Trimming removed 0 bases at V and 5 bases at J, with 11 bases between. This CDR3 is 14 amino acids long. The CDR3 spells CASSLVGGRETQYF. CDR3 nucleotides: TGTGCCAGCAGCTTGGTTGGGGGCCGTGAGACCCAGTACTTC.

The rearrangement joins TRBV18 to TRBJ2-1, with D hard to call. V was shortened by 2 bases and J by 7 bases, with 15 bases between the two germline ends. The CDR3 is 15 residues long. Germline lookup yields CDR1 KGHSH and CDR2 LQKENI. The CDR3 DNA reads TGTGCCAGCTCACCAGAATCGGCCCGCCCAAATGAGCAGTTCTTC. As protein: CASSPESARPNEQFF.

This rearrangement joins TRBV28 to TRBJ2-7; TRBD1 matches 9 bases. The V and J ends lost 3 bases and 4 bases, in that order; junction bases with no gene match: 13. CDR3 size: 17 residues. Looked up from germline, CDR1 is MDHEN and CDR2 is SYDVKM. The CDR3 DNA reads TGTGCCAGCAGTTTTTTTTCCTTCGGACAGGGGACGTACGAGCAGTACTTC. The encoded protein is CASSFFSFGQGTYEQYF.

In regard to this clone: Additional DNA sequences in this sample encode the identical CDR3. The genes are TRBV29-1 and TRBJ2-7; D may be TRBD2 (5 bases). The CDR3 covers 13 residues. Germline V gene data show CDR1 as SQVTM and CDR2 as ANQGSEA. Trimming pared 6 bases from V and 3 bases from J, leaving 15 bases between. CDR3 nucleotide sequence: TGCAGCGTCTGGATAGGAGGAGGCTACGAGCAGTACTTC. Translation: CSVWIGGGYEQYF.

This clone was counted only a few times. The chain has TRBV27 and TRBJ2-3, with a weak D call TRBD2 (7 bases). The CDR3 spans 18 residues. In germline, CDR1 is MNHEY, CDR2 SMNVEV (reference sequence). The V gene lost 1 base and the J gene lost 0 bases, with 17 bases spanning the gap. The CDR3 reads CASSLFSGGGKSTDTQYF. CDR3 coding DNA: TGTGCCAGCAGTTTATTTTCGGGGGGCGGGAAAAGCACAGATACGCAGTATTTT.

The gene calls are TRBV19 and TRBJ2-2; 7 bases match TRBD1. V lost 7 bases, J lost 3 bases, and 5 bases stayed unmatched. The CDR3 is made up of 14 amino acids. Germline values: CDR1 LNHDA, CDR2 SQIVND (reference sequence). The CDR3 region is CASKGAGYTGELFF. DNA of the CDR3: TGTGCCAGTAAGGGGGCAGGGTACACCGGGGAGCTGTTTTTT. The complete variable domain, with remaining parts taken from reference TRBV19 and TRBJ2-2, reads DGGITQSPKYLFRKEGQNVTLSCEQNLNHDAMYWYRQDPGQGLRLIYYSQIVNDFQKGDIAEGYSVSREKKESFPLTVTSAQKNPTAFYLCASKGAGYTGELFFGEGSRLTVL.

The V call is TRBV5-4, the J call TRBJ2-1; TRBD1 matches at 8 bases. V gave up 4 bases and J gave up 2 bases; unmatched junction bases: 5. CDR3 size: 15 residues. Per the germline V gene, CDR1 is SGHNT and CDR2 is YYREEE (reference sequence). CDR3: CASSSGQGPYNEQFF. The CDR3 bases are TGTGCCAGCAGCAGCGGACAGGGTCCCTACAATGAGCAGTTCTTC.

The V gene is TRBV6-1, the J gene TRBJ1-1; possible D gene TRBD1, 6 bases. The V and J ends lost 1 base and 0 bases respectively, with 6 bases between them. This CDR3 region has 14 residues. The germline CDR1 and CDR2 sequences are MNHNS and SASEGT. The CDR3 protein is CASSEDRVNTEAFF. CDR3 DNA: TGTGCCAGCAGTGAAGACAGGGTGAACACTGAAGCTTTCTTT.

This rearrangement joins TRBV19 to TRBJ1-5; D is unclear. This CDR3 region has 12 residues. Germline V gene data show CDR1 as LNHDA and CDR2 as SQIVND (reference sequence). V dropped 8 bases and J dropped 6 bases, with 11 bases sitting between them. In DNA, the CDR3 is TGTGCCAGTTCCGAGCGTCGTCAGCCCCAGCATTTT. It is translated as CASSERRQPQHF.

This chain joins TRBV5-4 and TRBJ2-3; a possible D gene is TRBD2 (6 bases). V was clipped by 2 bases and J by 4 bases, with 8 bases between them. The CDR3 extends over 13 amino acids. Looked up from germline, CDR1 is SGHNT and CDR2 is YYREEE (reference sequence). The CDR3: CASSFGEADTQYF. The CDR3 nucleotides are TGTGCCAGCAGCTTCGGGGAGGCAGATACGCAGTATTTT.

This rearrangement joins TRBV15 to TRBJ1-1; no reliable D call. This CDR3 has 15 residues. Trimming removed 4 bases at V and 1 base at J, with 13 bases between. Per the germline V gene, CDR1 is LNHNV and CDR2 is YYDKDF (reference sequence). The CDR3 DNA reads TGTGCCACCAGCATCCTTTCCCAGCCGAACACTGAAGCTTTCTTT. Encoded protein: CATSILSQPNTEAFF.